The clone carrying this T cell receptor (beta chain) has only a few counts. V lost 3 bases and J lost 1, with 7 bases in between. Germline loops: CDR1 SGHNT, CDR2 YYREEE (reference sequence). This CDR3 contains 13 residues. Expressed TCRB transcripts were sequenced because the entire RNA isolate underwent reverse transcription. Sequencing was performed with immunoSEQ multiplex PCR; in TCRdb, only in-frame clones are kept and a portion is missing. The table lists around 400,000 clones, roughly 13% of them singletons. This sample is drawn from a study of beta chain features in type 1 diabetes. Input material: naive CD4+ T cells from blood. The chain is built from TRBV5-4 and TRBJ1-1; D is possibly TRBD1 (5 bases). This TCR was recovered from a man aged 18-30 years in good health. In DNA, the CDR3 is TGTGCCAGCAGCTCGACAGAGAACACTGAAGCTTTCTTT. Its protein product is CASSSTENTEAFF.